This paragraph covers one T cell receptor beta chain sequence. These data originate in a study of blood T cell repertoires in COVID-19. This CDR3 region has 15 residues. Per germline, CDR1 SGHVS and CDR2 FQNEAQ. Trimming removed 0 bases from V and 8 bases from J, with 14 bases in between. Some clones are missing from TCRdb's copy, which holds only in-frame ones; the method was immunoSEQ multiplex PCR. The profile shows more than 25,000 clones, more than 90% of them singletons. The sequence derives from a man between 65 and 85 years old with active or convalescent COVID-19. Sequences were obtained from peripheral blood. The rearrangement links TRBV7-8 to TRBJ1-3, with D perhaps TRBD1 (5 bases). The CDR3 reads CASSLAGQGEDTIYF. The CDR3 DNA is TGTGCCAGCAGCTTAGCCGGGCAGGGTGAGGACACCATATATTTT.